This T cell receptor beta chain emerged from a study of naive and memory T cell subsets. Study-level findings and limits: Naive and memory subsets had different power law exponents for TCR abundance. Over 95% of naive TCR sequences appeared only once, unlike memory subsets.

This clonotype was detected a few times. The antigen remains unidentified. An equimolar mix of two oligonucleotides served as the beta constant-region primer for TRBC1 and TRBC2. Nested alpha and beta constant-region primers with the SP2 primer drove four PCR rounds on ligated cDNA. A 12-nucleotide UMI and the SP2 primer were added to the cDNA 3' end by oligonucleotide ligation. TCRdb ran MiXCR on the UMI-ligation and nested PCR reads and lists one entry per CDR3 protein. This table holds around 18,000 distinct CDR3 sequences, around 8.2% found once. The source of this sequence is a human donor in good health. The sample was central memory CD8+ T cells from blood.

The CDR3 protein is CASSTATGSSYEQYF. The CDR3 DNA is TGTGCCAGTAGTACCGCGACAGGGAGCTCCTACGAGCAGTACTTC. The V gene is TRBV19, the J gene TRBJ2-7; 7 bases agree with TRBD1. The trim removed 4 bases at V and 0 bases at J, leaving 6 bases unmatched. The CDR3 covers 15 residues. Germline V gene sequence: CDR1 LNHDA, CDR2 SQIVND (reference sequence).